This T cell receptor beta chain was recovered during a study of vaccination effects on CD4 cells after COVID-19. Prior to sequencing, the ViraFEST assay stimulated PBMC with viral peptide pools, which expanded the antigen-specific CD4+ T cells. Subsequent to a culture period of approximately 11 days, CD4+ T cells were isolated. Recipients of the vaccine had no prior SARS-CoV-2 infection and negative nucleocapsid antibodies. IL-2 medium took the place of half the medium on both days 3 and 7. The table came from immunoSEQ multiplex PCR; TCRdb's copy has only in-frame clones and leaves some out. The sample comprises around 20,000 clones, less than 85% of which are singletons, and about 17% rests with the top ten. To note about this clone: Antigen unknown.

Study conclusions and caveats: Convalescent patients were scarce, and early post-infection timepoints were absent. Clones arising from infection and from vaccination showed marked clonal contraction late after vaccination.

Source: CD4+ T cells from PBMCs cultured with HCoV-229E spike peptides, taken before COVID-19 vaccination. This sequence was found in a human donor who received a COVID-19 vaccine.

As DNA, the CDR3 is TGTGCCAGTAGTATTGCGCCTGTAAACTACAATGAGCAGTTCTTC. It encodes CASSIAPVNYNEQFF. The rearrangement links TRBV19 to TRBJ2-1; no clear D. V gave up 3 bases and J gave up 3 bases, with 12 bases separating them. Germline CDR1 is LNHDA and CDR2 is SQIVND (reference sequence). There are 15 residues in the CDR3.